Each of the 10 T cell receptor beta chains below was sequenced from the same sample in a study of T-cell memory formation after mild COVID-19. TCRdb reprocessed the 5' RACE reads via MiXCR and lists one record per CDR3 protein. This sample has 450,000 to 650,000 distinct CDR3 sequences; around 21% occur once, and the top ten carry around an eighth. Sequenced material: PBMCs or a T cell subset sorted from them (not recorded which). These receptors all stem from an adult woman who had mild COVID-19 (a few samples of this study predate the infection). Cell type and time point are not known.

J is TRBJ1-1 and V is TRBV29-1; a weak D match, TRBD1 (5 bases). Trimming took off 4 bases at V and 6 bases at J, with 12 bases between the two ends. Germline lookup yields CDR1 SQVTM and CDR2 ANQGSEA. The CDR3 length is 12 residues. The CDR3 DNA follows: TGCAGCGTTGTAGGGGAGGACCCTGAAGCTTTCTTT. This sequence encodes CSVVGEDPEAFF.

V is TRBV18 and J is TRBJ1-2, with a weak D call TRBD1 (5 bases). V was trimmed by 2 bases and J by 1 base, leaving 11 bases between them. The germline V gene encodes CDR1 KGHSH and CDR2 LQKENI. This CDR3 comprises 15 residues. The CDR3 coding sequence is TGTGCCAGCTCACCAATGAGAGGGGATAACTATGGCTACACCTTC. Its protein product is CASSPMRGDNYGYTF. Full variable domain (remainder filled in from reference TRBV18 and TRBJ1-2): NAGVMQNPRHLVRRRGQEARLRCSPMKGHSHVYWYRQLPEEGLKFMVYLQKENIIDESGMPKERFSAEFPKEGPSILRIQQVVRGDSAAYFCASSPMRGDNYGYTFGSGTRLTVV.

In its sample, this clonotype was seen a few times. This chain links TRBV6-5 with TRBJ1-1; 7 bases line up with TRBD1. Germline lookup yields CDR1 MNHEY and CDR2 SVGAGI. The CDR3 has 15 amino acids. The V gene end was trimmed by 7 bases and the J gene end by 4 bases; junction bases not matched to a gene: 12. This CDR3 reads CASTPPTGSLTEAFF. The DNA of the CDR3 is TGTGCCAGCACCCCCCCGACAGGGAGTCTCACTGAAGCTTTCTTT.

CDR3 nucleotide sequence: TGTGCCAGCAGCCAAGAACCGGGACGGAGTTACGAGCAGTACTTC. It encodes CASSQEPGRSYEQYF. The rearrangement joins TRBV3-1 to TRBJ2-7, with D possibly called TRBD1 or TRBD2 (5 bases each). CDR3 length equals 15 residues. Between the trimmed V and J ends, which lost 0 bases and 4 bases, there was a span of 13 bases. Germline V lookup: CDR1 LGHDT, CDR2 YNNKEL (reference sequence).

The chain joins TRBV4-2 to TRBJ2-2, with D unresolved. Trimming left V 2 bases short and J 4 bases short, with 5 bases between. Looked up from germline, CDR1 is LGHNA and CDR2 is YNFKEQ. This CDR3 is 13 amino acids long. CDR3 in amino acids: CASSQTSTGELFF. CDR3 DNA sequence: TGTGCCAGCAGCCAAACGAGCACCGGGGAGCTGTTTTTT.

This clonotype came up a few times. Here the CDR3 reads CASRTGASGNTIYF. The CDR3 nucleotides are TGCGCCAGCCGGACAGGGGCCTCTGGAAACACCATATATTTT. The V call is TRBV5-1, the J call TRBJ1-3; 9 bases fit TRBD1. The germline CDR1 and CDR2 sequences are SGHRS and YFSETQ. The CDR3 has 14 residues. V gave up 7 bases and J gave up 0 bases; unmatched junction bases: 2.

The gene calls are TRBV7-6 and TRBJ2-1, with TRBD1 as a possible D gene (6 bases). Germline V lookup: CDR1 SGHVS, CDR2 FNYEAQ. The V and J ends lost 5 bases and 10 bases respectively, with 9 bases between them. This CDR3 is built from 11 residues. The CDR3 bases are TGTGCCAGCAGCGGGGGCCACGAGCAGTTCTTC. It specifies CASSGGHEQFF.

The CDR3 nucleotides read TGCGCCAGCAGCCCCGGAGACAGGCTAAACACCGGGGAGCTGTTTTTT. It specifies CASSPGDRLNTGELFF. The chain employs TRBV4-1 and TRBJ2-2; perhaps TRBD1 as D (6 bases). The CDR3 is 16 amino acids. The germline V gene has CDR1 MGHRA and CDR2 YSYEKL. The V end was cut by 4 bases, the J end by 2 bases, with 14 bases between.

The chain couples TRBV6-2 or TRBV6-3 to TRBJ2-7; TRBD1 is a possible D gene (5 bases). The CDR3 has 14 residues. With 6 bases removed from V and 2 bases from J, the gap between germline ends came to 14 bases. From germline, CDR1 is MNHEY and CDR2 SVGEGT. The CDR3 region is CASSLTDGPYEQYF. Written as DNA, the CDR3 is TGTGCCAGCAGCTTGACAGACGGGCCCTACGAGCAGTACTTC.

The V call is TRBV7-7, the J call TRBJ2-2; no firm D call. Per the germline V gene, CDR1 is SSHAT and CDR2 is FNYEAQ (reference sequence). The length of the CDR3 is 14 residues. V lost 2 bases to trimming and J lost 0 bases, with 4 bases between them. The CDR3 DNA reads as TGTGCCAGCAGCTTACGTCCGAACACCGGGGAGCTGTTTTTT. It codes for CASSLRPNTGELFF.